This T cell receptor beta chain was documented in a study of control samples from healthy donors and cancer patients. This CDR3 is 15 amino acids long. V was trimmed by 0 bases and J by 4 bases, leaving 11 bases between them. The germline CDR1 and CDR2 sequences are SGHRS and YFSETQ. TCRdb's table, derived via immunoSEQ multiplex PCR, lists solely in-frame clones and lacks some. The data show approximately 150,000 clones, 96% seen once. The rearrangement joins TRBV5-1 to TRBJ1-5; unclear D gene. Sequencing was done on a sample of blood. The TCR originated in a woman aged 25 to 39 in good health. The CDR3 coding sequence is TGCGCCAGCAGCTTGGGGGATAATTGGAATCAGCCCCAGCATTTT. Amino acid sequence: CASSLGDNWNQPQHF.